The 24 T cell receptor beta chains below were found in one sample sequenced in a study of neurological immune-mediated disorders (dated by TCRdb to about 2019). The library was built by means of 5' RACE. Sequencing instrument: Illumina HiSeq 2500. TCRdb handled the public reads itself, with Q25 trimming in fastp and clone calling in MiXCR, and kept productive beta chains. Every entry covers one CDR3 protein and lists the most common genes and DNA from its rows. This sample gives over 25,000 distinct CDR3 sequences in total; 1.5% of them show up just once. The ten largest clones capture nearly 9.5% of the sample. Material: PBMCs. These TCRs come from a woman aged 25-40 years with multiple sclerosis.

This clonotype was detected many times. V usage is TRBV10-3 and J usage is TRBJ2-3, with TRBD2 as a possible D gene (6 bases). V lost 4 bases, J lost 5 bases, and 13 bases lay in between. CDR3 length: 14 residues. CDR1 is ENHRY and CDR2 is SYGVKD in the germline V gene. CDR3 sequence (DNA): TGTGCCATCAGTGCCGCGGGGACGAAAGATACGCAGTATTTT. It specifies CAISAAGTKDTQYF.

This clonotype has a count of ten or more. The chain has TRBV20-1 and TRBJ2-1; D is possibly TRBD1 (5 bases). Germline values: CDR1 DFQATT, CDR2 SNEGSKA (reference sequence). The CDR3 covers 15 residues. Trimming left V 0 bases short and J 5 bases short, with 14 bases between. The CDR3 region has the DNA TGCAGTGCTAGAGATTACAGGAAGGTGGACAATGAGCAGTTCTTC. It translates to CSARDYRKVDNEQFF.

This clonotype has at least ten counts. The rearrangement joins TRBV20-1 to TRBJ2-2; 8 bases agree with TRBD2. Per germline, CDR1 DFQATT and CDR2 SNEGSKA (reference sequence). The CDR3 contains 11 residues. Germline trimming cut 8 bases from V and 7 bases from J; bases unmatched to any gene: 3. CDR3 in amino acids: CSSTSVGELFF. The CDR3 DNA sequence: TGCAGTTCGACTAGCGTCGGGGAGCTGTTTTTT.

This clonotype was seen repeatedly, ten times or more. The genes are TRBV3-1 and TRBJ2-7, with D perhaps assigned TRBD1 or TRBD2 (5 bases each). The germline CDR1 and CDR2 sequences are LGHDT and YNNKEL (reference sequence). The CDR3 is 11 amino acids. Trimming left V 8 bases short and J 5 bases short, with 10 bases between. The CDR3 nucleotides read TGTGCCAGCGTAGGGGACCACGAGCAGTACTTC. Translating gives CASVGDHEQYF.

This clonotype appeared many times. The V and J genes are TRBV11-1 and TRBJ1-2; no clear D gene. CDR1 SGHAT and CDR2 FQDESV come from the germline V gene (reference sequence). This CDR3 is 14 amino acids long. Trimming removed 5 bases from V and 0 bases from J, with 10 bases in between. CDR3 nucleotide sequence: TGTGCCAGCAGCCCGCGAAGCACTAACTATGGCTACACCTTC. Protein: CASSPRSTNYGYTF. Looking up the rest from reference TRBV11-1 and TRBJ1-2 gives the full variable domain: EAEVAQSPRYKITEKSQAVAFWCDPISGHATLYWYRQILGQGPELLVQFQDESVVDDSQLPKDRFSAERLKGVDSTLKIQPAELGDSAMYLCASSPRSTNYGYTFGSGTRLTVV.

This clonotype has ten or more counts. The rearrangement links TRBV9 to TRBJ2-3; no clear D. This CDR3 is built from 16 residues. Germline CDR1 SGDLS, CDR2 YYNGEE. Deletions cut 0 bases from V and 3 bases from J, with 14 bases between. The CDR3 spells CASSVEAVFSTDTQYF. The CDR3 bases are TGTGCCAGCAGCGTAGAGGCGGTCTTCAGTACAGATACGCAGTATTTT.

Sample share makes this clonotype medium-sized. This chain uses TRBV29-1 with TRBJ2-3, with D perhaps matching TRBD2 (5 bases). Trimming took off 3 bases at V and 7 bases at J, with 11 bases between the two ends. This CDR3 is built from 12 residues. Germline CDR1 is SQVTM and CDR2 is ANQGSEA. In DNA form, the CDR3 reads TGCAGCGTTGATTTCTCCGGGAATACGCAGTATTTT. It yields the protein CSVDFSGNTQYF.

This clonotype has a count of ten or more. The J gene is TRBJ2-2, the V gene TRBV20-1, with TRBD1 identical over 9 bases. J gave up 6 bases and V 2 bases, and 1 base lay outside the gene matches. CDR3 length equals 13 residues. Germline V gives CDR1 DFQATT, CDR2 SNEGSKA (reference sequence). CDR3 in amino acids: CSARRQGAGELFF. CDR3 sequence (DNA): TGCAGTGCTAGACGACAGGGGGCCGGGGAGCTGTTTTTT.

Many counts were recorded for this clonotype. The genes are TRBV15 and TRBJ2-1; TRBD2 matches at 10 bases. The CDR3 has 17 amino acids. The V and J ends lost 0 bases and 12 bases, in that order; junction bases with no gene match: 14. Germline CDR1 is LNHNV and CDR2 is YYDKDF (reference sequence). CDR3 DNA sequence: TGTGCCACCAGCAGAGATCTTATGAGCGGGGGGGCACACGGGCAGTTCTTC. This gives the protein CATSRDLMSGGAHGQFF.

This clonotype was picked up many times. In DNA form, the CDR3 reads TGTGCCAGCAGCCTAAGGACAGGGGTGAACACCGGGGAGCTGTTTTTT. It translates to CASSLRTGVNTGELFF. V and J are TRBV7-8 and TRBJ2-2; 9 positions match TRBD1. This CDR3 has 16 amino acids. Germline lookup yields CDR1 SGHVS and CDR2 FQNEAQ. The V and J ends lost 5 bases and 1 base, in that order; junction bases with no gene match: 5.

This clonotype was counted ten times or more. This sequence joins TRBV5-6 and TRBJ2-1, with a weak D call TRBD1 (6 bases). The CDR3 covers 14 residues. Germline CDR1 is SGHDT and CDR2 is YYEEEE. The germline V and J ends were trimmed by 2 bases and 6 bases, with 12 bases remaining between them. CDR3 region: CASSLANRVNEQFF. In DNA form, the CDR3 reads TGTGCCAGCAGCTTAGCGAACAGGGTCAATGAGCAGTTCTTC.

This clonotype was detected ten times or more. The chain combines TRBV6-5 with TRBJ1-2, with D possibly being TRBD1 (6 bases). The CDR3 extends over 13 amino acids. Germline values: CDR1 MNHEY, CDR2 SVGAGI. The V gene lost 2 bases and the J gene lost 9 bases, with 13 bases spanning the gap. The CDR3: CASSYPGGRSYTF. The CDR3, as DNA: TGTGCCAGCAGTTACCCTGGGGGCAGAAGCTACACCTTC.

This clonotype was seen many times. CDR3 DNA: TGTGCCAGCAGTGGGGGGGTCGGCTATGGCTACACCTTC. Residues: CASSGGVGYGYTF. The chain links TRBV25-1 to TRBJ1-2; weak D call: TRBD1 (5 bases). Trimming pared 4 bases from V and 4 bases from J, leaving 10 bases between. CDR3 size: 13 residues. Germline-derived CDR1 and CDR2 are MGHDK and SYGVNS.

This clonotype appeared many times. The chain couples TRBV7-2 to TRBJ1-1; D call uncertain. Trimming cost V 5 bases and J 0 bases, with 10 bases left between them. The CDR3 has 14 residues. Germline CDR1 reads SGHTA; CDR2 reads FQGNSA. The CDR3 DNA follows: TGTGCCAGCAGCAACACCCCCGTGAACACTGAAGCTTTCTTT. This translates into CASSNTPVNTEAFF.

In its sample, this clonotype was seen many times. The chain joins TRBV12-3 or TRBV12-4 to TRBJ2-7; D remains unclear. The ends were cut back, 3 bases at V and 2 bases at J, with 5 bases in the middle. The CDR3 is 12 amino acids. The CDR3 spells CASSLSTYEQYF. For the CDR3, the DNA is TGTGCCAGCAGTTTGTCCACCTACGAGCAGTACTTC.

This clonotype is deemed medium-sized. Here the CDR3 omits its conserved ending phenylalanine or tryptophan, so a read error is the likely source. This rearrangement joins TRBV15 to TRBJ1-2, with D possibly TRBD1 on 5 matching bases. The CDR3 contains 14 residues. Germline V CDR1 and CDR2: LNHNV, YYDKDF (reference sequence). The germline V and J ends were trimmed by 0 bases and 6 bases, with 11 bases remaining between them. As DNA, the CDR3 is TGTGCCACCAGCAGAGACGTGCGGGGGGATGGCTACACCAAC. Protein sequence: CATSRDVRGDGYTN.

This clonotype appeared many times. This chain connects TRBV3-1 to TRBJ1-2; 8 bases map to TRBD1. This CDR3 has 13 amino acids. Germline CDR1 is LGHDT and CDR2 is YNNKEL (reference sequence). The V gene end was trimmed by 4 bases and the J gene end by 8 bases; junction bases not matched to a gene: 6. Here the CDR3 DNA reads TGTGCCAGCAGCCGGACAGGGAGTAACGGCTACACCTTC. It encodes CASSRTGSNGYTF. Together with reference TRBV3-1 and TRBJ1-2, the CDR3 gives the full variable domain: DTAVSQTPKYLVTQMGNDKSIKCEQNLGHDTMYWYKQDSKKFLKIMFSYNNKELIINETVPNRFSPKSPDKAHLNLHINSLELGDSAVYFCASSRTGSNGYTFGSGTRLTVV.

This clonotype ranks as medium-sized (0.01 to 0.1%). The CDR3 sequence: CASSYSGDETQYF. CDR3 nucleotide sequence: TGTGCCAGCAGTTATAGCGGGGATGAGACCCAGTACTTC. This sequence joins TRBV7-2 and TRBJ2-5, with TRBD2 matching over 8 bases. CDR3 length: 13 residues. After removal of 6 bases from V and 5 bases from J, the junction contained 5 bases not matched to a gene. CDR1 is SGHTA and CDR2 is FQGNSA in the germline V gene.

This clonotype came up many times. The chain links TRBV5-1 to TRBJ2-7; D unclear. This CDR3 is built from 16 residues. Trimming left V 0 bases short and J 0 bases short, with 13 bases between. The germline CDR1 and CDR2 sequences are SGHRS and YFSETQ. The CDR3, as DNA: TGCGCCAGCAGCTTGGGAGGCGGAATGAGCTCCTACGAGCAGTACTTC. It codes for CASSLGGGMSSYEQYF.

This clonotype has a count of ten or more. The V call is TRBV14, the J call TRBJ2-7; D gene unclear. CDR3 size: 12 residues. Per germline, CDR1 SGHDN and CDR2 FVKESK. V was trimmed by 3 bases and J by 6 bases, leaving 9 bases between them. CDR3 amino acids: CASSQAKSEQYF. In DNA, the CDR3 is TGTGCCAGCAGCCAGGCAAAGTCCGAGCAGTACTTC.

This clonotype has at least ten counts. The rearrangement joins TRBV10-3 to TRBJ2-3, with D perhaps TRBD2 (5 bases). Germline V lookup: CDR1 ENHRY, CDR2 SYGVKD. Trimming shortened V by 8 bases and J by 6 bases, and 12 bases separated the two germline ends. This CDR3 is 12 amino acids long. CDR3 DNA sequence: TGTGCCATCTCGGAGAGGGTGGATACGCAGTATTTT. Its translation is CAISERVDTQYF.

This chain uses TRBV6-5 with TRBJ1-6; the D is unclear. The V end was cut by 5 bases, the J end by 0 bases, with 8 bases between. The CDR3 has 15 amino acids. Looked up from germline, CDR1 is MNHEY and CDR2 is SVGAGI. The DNA of the CDR3 is TGTGCCAGCAGTCCTGGAAGCTCCTATAATTCACCCCTCCACTTT. Residues: CASSPGSSYNSPLHF.

This clonotype was observed many times. This rearrangement joins TRBV5-1 to TRBJ2-2, with D perhaps TRBD1 (5 bases). CDR1 and CDR2 (germline): SGHRS, YFSETQ. The V end lost 4 bases, the J end lost 4 bases, and 11 bases lay between the germline ends. CDR3 length: 14 residues. CDR3 in amino acids: CASSGLTVTGELFF. DNA of the CDR3: TGCGCCAGCAGCGGCCTGACAGTCACCGGGGAGCTGTTTTTT.

This clonotype was counted ten times or more. This chain connects TRBV7-2 to TRBJ2-2; no reliable D call. CDR1 is SGHTA and CDR2 is FQGNSA in the germline V gene. V lost 1 base to trimming and J lost 8 bases, with 8 bases between them. The CDR3 totals 13 residues. This chain's CDR3 is CASSLVSSGELFF. The DNA for the CDR3 is TGTGCCAGCAGCTTAGTCAGTTCTGGGGAGCTGTTTTTT. Combining the CDR3 with reference TRBV7-2 and TRBJ2-2 gives the whole variable domain GAGVSQSPSNKVTEKGKDVELRCDPISGHTALYWYRQSLGQGLEFLIYFQGNSAPDKSGLPSDRFSAERTGGSVSTLTIQRTQQEDSAVYLCASSLVSSGELFFGEGSRLTVL.